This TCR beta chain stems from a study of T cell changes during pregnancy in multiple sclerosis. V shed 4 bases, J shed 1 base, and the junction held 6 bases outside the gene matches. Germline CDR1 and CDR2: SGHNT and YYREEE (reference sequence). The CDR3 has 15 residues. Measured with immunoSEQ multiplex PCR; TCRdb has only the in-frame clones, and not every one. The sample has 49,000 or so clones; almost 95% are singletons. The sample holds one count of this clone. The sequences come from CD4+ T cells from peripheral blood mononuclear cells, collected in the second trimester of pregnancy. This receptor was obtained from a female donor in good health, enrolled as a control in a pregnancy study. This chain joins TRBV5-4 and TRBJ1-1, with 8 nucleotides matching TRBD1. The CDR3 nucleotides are TGTGCCAGCAGCCCTGCACAGGGGGGGAACACTGAAGCTTTCTTT. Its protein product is CASSPAQGGNTEAFF.